Detailed here is one TCR beta chain. The sample comes from a study of T cell changes during pregnancy in multiple sclerosis. With 5 bases removed from V and 0 bases from J, the gap between germline ends came to 12 bases. The CDR3 runs to 15 residues. Germline assignment: CDR1 MDHEN and CDR2 SYDVKM. TCRdb's table, derived via immunoSEQ multiplex PCR, lists solely in-frame clones and lacks some. The data show tens of thousands of clones, with 93% seen just once and roughly 2.7% held by the top ten. The TCR comes from a female donor with multiple sclerosis, enrolled in a pregnancy study. The source material was CD8+ T cells from peripheral blood mononuclear cells, sampled in the third trimester of pregnancy. This sequence joins TRBV28 and TRBJ2-3; D is perhaps TRBD2 (6 bases). In DNA form, the CDR3 reads TGTGCCAGCAGTGCTTTAGCGGTTAGCACAGATACGCAGTATTTT. This sequence encodes CASSALAVSTDTQYF.